This is a list of T cell receptor beta chains from one sample in a study of cytomegalovirus exposure and HLA in healthy donors. Clones were sequenced by immunoSEQ multiplex PCR, and TCRdb holds only the in-frame ones, with some missing. This table holds about 140,000 clones, almost 85% found once. The sequenced sample was PBMCs. These receptors were taken from a woman aged 55-69 years in good health and CMV-seropositive. The CDR3 runs from the conserved cysteine through the conserved F or W.

V gene	J gene	CDR3 protein
TRBV6-5	TRBJ2-7	CASGGGLDEQYF
TRBV10-3	TRBJ2-7	CAISEQFEQYF
TRBV5-6	TRBJ2-1	CASSLVGRGQYNEQFF
TRBV10-1	TRBJ2-1	CASSESLAGVYNEQFF
TRBV5-1	TRBJ1-1	CASSESGGSTEAFF
TRBV7-2	TRBJ2-1	CASSLVVLAGYNEQFF
TRBV28	TRBJ1-1	CASSSLTTSGTEAFF
TRBV4-1	TRBJ2-7	CASSNTGLSYEQYF
TRBV5-8	TRBJ2-1	CASSPRLAGYNEQFF
TRBV6-1	TRBJ1-2	CASSEALSVDWGYTF
TRBV18	TRBJ2-5	CASSDIPGSQYF
TRBV18	TRBJ1-1	CASSQNRPGTGGAGNTEAFF
TRBV7-9	TRBJ2-5	CASKGGNGETQYF
TRBV28	TRBJ2-1	CASSPGQSYYNEQFF
TRBV27	TRBJ2-7	CASSALSPETGGPREQYF
TRBV7-7	TRBJ2-5	CASSRTAGETQYF
TRBV2	TRBJ1-5	CASSLDRGQPQHF
TRBV6-1	NA	CASTRTRTYEQYF
TRBV27	TRBJ2-7	CASSLTGLAYEQYF
TRBV10-3	TRBJ2-2	CAISALAEPTGELFF
TRBV5-4	TRBJ2-5	CASSPLAGGGETQYF
TRBV2	TRBJ2-3	CASTKRVMNTDTQYF
TRBV5-6	NA	CASSLGWDYEQYF
TRBV21-1	TRBJ1-2	CASTGGCYTF
TRBV7-2	TRBJ2-5	CASSLSQGQGEETQYF
TRBV19	TRBJ2-7	CASSSSTSGRSEQYF
TRBV7-3	TRBJ2-1	CASSQGLAAYNEQFF
TRBV13	TRBJ2-1	CASSFKGQGSNEQFF
TRBV28	TRBJ1-5	CASSLEVLRDGIQPQHF
TRBV5-1	TRBJ2-5	CASSLRFGGVGQETQYF
TRBV7-8	TRBJ2-1	CASSLKGDPLYNEQFF
TRBV5-1	TRBJ1-1	CASSLGRQGWGTEAFF
TRBV6-5	TRBJ2-7	CASTPLGGRDYEQYF
TRBV6-6	TRBJ1-2	CASMGDRGYGYTF
TRBV29-1	TRBJ2-1	CSADRSGWSYNEQFF
TRBV7-9	TRBJ2-1	CASALGLTYTMPNEQFF
TRBV29-1	TRBJ2-2	CSVETLGQGSTGELFF
TRBV30	TRBJ2-7	CAWRTWGGYEQYF
TRBV5-4	TRBJ2-1	CASSRTGTSDEQFF
TRBV7-2	TRBJ1-5	CASSPAGGNQPQHF
TRBV19	TRBJ2-7	CASSHPSGAGGQYF
TRBV4-2	TRBJ1-5	CASSPGRGSNQPQHF
TRBV5-1	TRBJ1-5	CASSLWGDQPQHF
TRBV5-1	TRBJ1-1	CASSSSGGIRGGGNTEAFF
TRBV6-5	TRBJ2-1	CASSTDSPSYNEQFF
TRBV5-8	TRBJ2-3	CASGGRSTDTQYF
TRBV7-9	TRBJ2-5	CASSPQDSSGMYQETQYF
TRBV5-4	TRBJ2-5	CASSRPGGVFQETQYF
TRBV11-2	TRBJ2-5	CASSRRLAGRRRETQYF
TRBV4-1	TRBJ1-1	CASSLLLVGEAFF
TRBV6-5	TRBJ2-7	CASSPGTFSYEQYF
TRBV6-6	TRBJ2-2	CASKPEVNTGELFF
TRBV6-6	TRBJ2-3	CASSYLAGSTDTQYF
TRBV6-6	TRBJ1-5	CASRGQGAQPQHF